This paragraph covers one T cell receptor beta chain sequence. The antigen it binds to is not known. Base quality data are lacking; no much larger clone is found one base away. Other DNA sequences in the same sample also yield this CDR3. Using the deep immunoSEQ assay, multiplex PCR amplified TCR CDR3 regions from genomic DNA. Genomic DNA extracted from each cell subset was distributed evenly over all wells of several immunoSEQ 96-well plates, and each plate served as one replicate. For sorted subsets, each replicate PCR was loaded with approximately 0.2 ug genomic DNA, equivalent to roughly 30,000 T cell genomes. Purified libraries were measured with a Qubit 3.0 fluorometer, size-checked on a Bioanalyzer 2100, and measured again with the KAPA Library Quantification kit. Each immunoSEQ 96-well plate was sequenced on its own single-read 150-cycle Illumina NextSeq 550 flow cell. In the original analysis: Because only junctional sequences without quality scores were contained in the immunoSEQ output, filtering matching that applied to full-length reads could not be performed. To assign V/J genes and CDR3, sequences were annotated against IMGT germline references using PyIR, a Python wrapper for IgBLAST v1.9. Any read was removed if the V/J assignment was weak (E-value above 1e-6), the CDR3 was missing, or the read contained stop codons, out-of-frame junctions, or ambiguous translated residues. V3J clonotypes were defined as sequences sharing the same inferred V gene, J gene, and CDR3 amino acid sequence. The percentage overlap between two repertoires was calculated by dividing the number of shared unique clonotypes by the size of the smaller repertoire. Repertoire richness was assessed with RTK rarefaction, the Chao1 estimator, and Recon v2.1 estimates of unobserved clonotypes. Generation probabilities were computed with OLGA for all TCRbeta clonotypes obtained by the gDNA method from several donors. TCRdb retrieved this table from immuneACCESS and kept in-frame rearrangements only. Not all clones are present; in checked studies, unresolved V genes account for under half, and no reason is known for the remainder. V and J calls plus clone size are reproduced from that table; the DNA served to infer D and trimming. Counted in this sample were about 2 million clones; roughly 95% of them appeared once. Around 1.1% of the sample is taken by the ten largest.

Measured from the cysteine to the phenylalanine, the CDR3 is 15 residues long. Of all the DNA, just the CDR3 is kept, 45 bases in frame from base 1. CDR1 and CDR2 are read off the germline V gene as MGHRA and YSYEKL. V is cut back by 1 base and J by 4 bases, with 6 bases in the junction unmatched. This sample was taken from a study of shared clonotypes between healthy human individuals (dated by TCRdb to 2018 to 2021). Looking at the study overall: The cohort comprised a couple of women and a few men aged 18 to 49 years. The study deeply sequenced blood TCR repertoires of about 5 healthy adults to estimate repertoire size and the extent of clonotype sharing between individuals. Between about 0.85 and 9.5 billion PBMCs per donor were obtained by leukapheresis. For each donor, three plates each were used for CD4 naive and CD4 memory, two plates were used for CD8 naive, and one plate was used for CD8 memory. To increase sequencing depth and limit assay-specific biases, TCR repertoire library preparation and sequencing were carried out by different laboratories using diverse techniques. Paper-wide results and their limitations: Sampling was limited to blood, and TCR repertoires in tissue likely differ from TCR repertoires in blood. Compared with non-shared clonotypes, clonotypes shared by all four sorted-subset donors had higher generation probabilities. Roughly 5.2% of naive CD4, 3.5% of naive CD8, roughly 2.4% of memory CD4, and about 0.4% of memory CD8 clonotypes were shared across several donors. Based on pairwise subsampling, the degree of clonotype sharing among donors was expected to be affected by sequencing depth. Rarefaction of sorted-subset datasets indicated incomplete sequencing despite the large sequencing depth. Naive subsets generally had larger estimated clonotype richness than memory subsets. Because the study included only a small number of donors, the genetic and exposure-history diversity represented was limited.

CD8 naive samples were CD45RO-negative cells positively selected for CCR7, giving a CD45RA+CCR7+ population that excluded TemRA cells. The donors were healthy, HIV-negative adults who had no recently reported acute infections or vaccinations. All donors were Caucasian adults living in Nashville, Tennessee, USA. After blood collection by leukapheresis, PBMCs were isolated using Ficoll-Histopaque density gradient centrifugation and then cryopreserved in the vapor phase of liquid nitrogen. Analytical flow cytometry was used to check the purity and quantity of each magnetically sorted T cell population. Genomic DNA was isolated from every sorted fraction and measured by UV absorbance on a Nanodrop 2000c.

The sequence joins TRBV4-1 to TRBJ2-7; TRBD2 matches 8 bases in the middle. The TCR comes from a man between 18 and 29 years old in good health. Sequencing was done on a sample of naive CD8+ T cells sorted from blood. Taken with the paper, the label for cell subset or site translates to: CD45RA+CCR7+. The DNA is TGCGCCAGCAGCCAAGGGCGGGGGGCCTCTTACGAGCAGTACTTC. It is translated as CASSQGRGASYEQYF.